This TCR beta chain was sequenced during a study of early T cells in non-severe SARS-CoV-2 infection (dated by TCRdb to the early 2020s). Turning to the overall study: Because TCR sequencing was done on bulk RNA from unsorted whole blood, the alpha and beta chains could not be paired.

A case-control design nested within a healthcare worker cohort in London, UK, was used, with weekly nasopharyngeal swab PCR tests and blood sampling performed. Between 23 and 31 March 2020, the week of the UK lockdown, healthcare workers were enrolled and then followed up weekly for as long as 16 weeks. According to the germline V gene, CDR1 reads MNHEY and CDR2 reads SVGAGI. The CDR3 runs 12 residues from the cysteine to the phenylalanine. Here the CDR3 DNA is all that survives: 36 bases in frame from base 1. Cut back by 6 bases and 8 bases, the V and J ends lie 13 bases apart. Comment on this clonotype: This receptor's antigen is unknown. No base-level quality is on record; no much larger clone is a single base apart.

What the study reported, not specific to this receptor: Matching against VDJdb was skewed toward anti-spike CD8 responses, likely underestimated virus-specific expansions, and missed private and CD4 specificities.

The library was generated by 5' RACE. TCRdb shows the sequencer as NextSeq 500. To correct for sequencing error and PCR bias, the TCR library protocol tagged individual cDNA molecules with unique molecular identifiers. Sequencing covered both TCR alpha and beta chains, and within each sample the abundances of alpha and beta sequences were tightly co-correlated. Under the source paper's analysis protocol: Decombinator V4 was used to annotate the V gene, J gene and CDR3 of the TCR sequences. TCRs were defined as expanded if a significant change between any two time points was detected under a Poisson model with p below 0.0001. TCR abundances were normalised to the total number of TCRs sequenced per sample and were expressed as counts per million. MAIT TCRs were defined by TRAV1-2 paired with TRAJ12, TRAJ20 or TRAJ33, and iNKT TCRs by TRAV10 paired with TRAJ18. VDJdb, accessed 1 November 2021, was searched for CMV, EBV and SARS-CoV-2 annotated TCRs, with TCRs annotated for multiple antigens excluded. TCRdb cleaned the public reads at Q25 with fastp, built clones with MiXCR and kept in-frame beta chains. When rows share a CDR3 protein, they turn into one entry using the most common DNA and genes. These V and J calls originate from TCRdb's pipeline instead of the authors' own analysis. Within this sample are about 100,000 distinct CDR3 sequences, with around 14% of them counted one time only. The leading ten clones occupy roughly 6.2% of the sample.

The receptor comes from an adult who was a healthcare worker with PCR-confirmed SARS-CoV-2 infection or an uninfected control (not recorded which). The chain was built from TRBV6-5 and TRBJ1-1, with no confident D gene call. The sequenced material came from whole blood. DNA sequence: TGTGCCAGCAGGCCGAGAGATAGAGAAGCTTTCTTT. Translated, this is CASRPRDREAFF.